This T cell receptor beta chain was captured by sequencing in a study of OX40 agonist ivuxolimab in advanced cancers. CDR1 is MNHEY, CDR2 SVGAGI, per germline. V dropped 4 bases and J dropped 1 base, with 15 bases sitting between them. There are 16 residues in the CDR3. Some clones are missing from TCRdb's copy, which holds only in-frame ones; the method was immunoSEQ multiplex PCR. The table includes around 99,000 clones, around 87% detected once. The source is an adult with an advanced solid tumor such as melanoma, head and neck, liver or kidney cancer. The sample was CD4+ or CD8+ T cells sorted from blood, taken in a trial of the OX40 agonist ivuxolimab. This sequence joins TRBV6-5 and TRBJ2-3; D is possibly TRBD2 (6 bases). CDR3 in amino acids: CASSSGQGGGTDTQYF. DNA for the CDR3: TGTGCCAGCAGTTCCGGCCAGGGCGGGGGCACAGATACGCAGTATTTT.